The rows below give T cell receptor beta chains drawn from one sample of a study of OX40 agonist ivuxolimab in advanced cancers. The table came from immunoSEQ multiplex PCR; TCRdb's copy has only in-frame clones and leaves some out. The table includes some 100,000 clones, around 84% detected once. The sample here was CD4+ or CD8+ T cells sorted from blood, taken in a trial of the OX40 agonist ivuxolimab. The receptors were gathered from an adult with an advanced solid tumor such as melanoma, head and neck, liver or kidney cancer. Both conserved end residues are part of each CDR3.

V	J	CDR3
TRBV5-1	TRBJ2-2	CASSPQTANTGELFF
TRBV7-9	TRBJ1-4	CAGGHDEKLFF
TRBV29-1	TRBJ2-7	CSVHEGYEQYF
TRBV14	TRBJ2-3	CASSQGPGPTQYF
TRBV10-3	TRBJ1-1	CAISAGGEGTEAFF
TRBV7-2	TRBJ1-4	CASSSGDRGGGEKLFF
TRBV5-8	TRBJ1-1	CASSLLDTTEAFF
TRBV7-6	TRBJ2-7	CASSLVRGARAYEQYF
TRBV11-2	TRBJ1-1	CASSHLGQGRFTEAFF
TRBV19	TRBJ1-2	CASRDRGTFSYGYTF
TRBV7-2	TRBJ2-2	CASSLVPAGELFF
TRBV7-2	TRBJ1-5	CASSARTGGGNQPQHF
TRBV15	TRBJ1-2	CATSRDRGHGYGYTF
TRBV20-1	TRBJ2-1	CSAQGNEQFF
TRBV5-4	TRBJ2-2	CASSLGLAGNTGELFF
TRBV7-3	TRBJ2-5	CASSLDHSGETQYF
TRBV10-3	TRBJ2-5	CAISRQGQGETQYF
TRBV18	TRBJ2-2	CASSLQGNTGELFF
TRBV18	TRBJ2-7	CASSPPGEINEQYF